This entry concerns a single TCR beta chain. Antigen specificity is unknown. The record originates from a study of T cells in tumors after PD-1 blockade. Overall study context: Excluded were patients with checkpoint blockade, immunosuppressants, or radiotherapy or other anti-cancer therapy within 4 weeks. Blood samples averaged around 120,000 templates (range roughly 22,000-260,000) and some 35,000 unique clonotypes.

Study-wide results and limits: Blood contained 40% to 50% of the tumor's TCR clonotypes.

Profiling relied on immunoSEQ multiplex PCR, and the TCRdb table lists in-frame clones only, not all of them. The sample includes some 47,000 clones, about four fifths seen only once; the top ten take around 15%. The sample here was PBMCs, taken before anti-PD-1 treatment. The source is a human donor with basal cell carcinoma.

The CDR3 spells CSASRLAGGQVSYNEQFF. The CDR3 coding sequence is TGCAGTGCTAGTCGGCTAGCGGGGGGGCAAGTGTCCTACAATGAGCAGTTCTTC. The chain has TRBV20-1 and TRBJ2-1; the match to TRBD2 covers 12 bases. Germline CDR1 reads DFQATT; CDR2 reads SNEGSKA (reference sequence). This CDR3 is built from 18 residues. V trimming: 3 bases; J trimming: 1 base; junction bases outside the gene matches: 10.